These 30 T cell receptor beta chains were all obtained from the same sample, sequenced in a study of T cells in tuberculosis. Clones were read by immunoSEQ multiplex PCR, and TCRdb kept only the in-frame ones, dropping some. The sample holds over 30,000 clones, around 97% seen once. Specimen: PBMCs. The receptors derive from a donor aged 10 to 29 with latent tuberculosis or without tuberculosis infection.

This chain links TRBV19 with TRBJ2-2, with 7 bases aligning to TRBD1. The CDR3 runs to 15 residues. Per germline, CDR1 LNHDA and CDR2 SQIVND (reference sequence). The V segment lost 5 bases and the J segment 1 base; nucleotides outside the gene matches: 4. The CDR3: CASSPGTVNTGELFF. The CDR3 DNA is TGTGCCAGTAGTCCCGGGACAGTGAACACCGGGGAGCTGTTTTTT. Together with reference TRBV19 and TRBJ2-2, the CDR3 gives the full variable domain: DGGITQSPKYLFRKEGQNVTLSCEQNLNHDAMYWYRQDPGQGLRLIYYSQIVNDFQKGDIAEGYSVSREKKESFPLTVTSAQKNPTAFYLCASSPGTVNTGELFFGEGSRLTVL.

V usage is TRBV28 and J usage is TRBJ2-5; D unresolved. The CDR3 is made up of 14 amino acids. Germline loops: CDR1 MDHEN, CDR2 SYDVKM. The V end lost 5 bases, the J end lost 5 bases, and 15 bases lay between the germline ends. DNA of the CDR3: TGTGCCAGCAGTGGTTTAAGGCTAGGCGAGACCCAGTACTTC. As protein: CASSGLRLGETQYF.

V gene TRBV5-6 combines with J gene TRBJ1-2; the D gene is possibly TRBD1 (5 bases). The V gene's germline CDR1 is SGHDT and CDR2 YYEEEE. The CDR3 runs 16 residues. V lost 4 bases to trimming and J lost 1 base, with 17 bases between them. The CDR3: CASSPPGGRGNYGYTF. CDR3 nucleotide sequence: TGTGCCAGCAGCCCGCCCGGGGGAAGGGGTAACTATGGCTACACCTTC.

This chain uses TRBV6-1 with TRBJ2-2, with D possibly matching TRBD1 (7 bases). Trimming removed 0 bases at V and 6 bases at J, with 26 bases between. Germline V gene lookup returns CDR1 MNHNS and CDR2 SASEGT. The CDR3 extends over 20 amino acids. The CDR3 DNA reads as TGTGCCAGCAGTGAAGCTCCCCCAGGGGGGTGGGAGAGCATAGCCGGGGAGCTGTTTTTT. The encoded protein is CASSEAPPGGWESIAGELFF.

The chain carries TRBV5-1 and TRBJ2-7, with TRBD1 identical over 11 bases. The CDR3 has 14 amino acids. Looked up from germline, CDR1 is SGHRS and CDR2 is YFSETQ. Trimming cost V 5 bases and J 7 bases; bases outside gene matches: 8. The CDR3 is CASSDKDRGQEQYF. The CDR3 region has the DNA TGCGCCAGCAGTGATAAGGACAGGGGGCAAGAGCAGTACTTC.

The chain uses TRBV5-4 and TRBJ2-1; the D gene is possibly TRBD2 (5 bases). The CDR3 has 12 amino acids. V was pared by 5 bases and J by 9 bases, with 12 bases between. Germline V gene data show CDR1 as SGHNT and CDR2 as YYREEE (reference sequence). The chain's CDR3 is CASRRTWGEQFF. CDR3 DNA: TGTGCCAGCAGGAGGACTTGGGGTGAGCAGTTCTTC.

V gene TRBV7-8 combines with J gene TRBJ2-7; the match to TRBD2 covers 11 bases. CDR1 is SGHVS and CDR2 is FQNEAQ in the germline V gene. The ends lost 2 bases at V and 6 bases at J; junction bases unmatched: 9. The CDR3 has 16 residues. The CDR3 spells CASSLSLLAGDGEQYF. For the CDR3, the DNA is TGTGCCAGCAGCTTATCACTACTAGCGGGAGATGGCGAGCAGTACTTC.

This rearrangement joins TRBV9 to TRBJ1-2, with a weak D call TRBD1 (6 bases). V was cut by 2 bases and J by 8 bases, with 16 bases left in between. The germline gives CDR1 SGDLS, CDR2 YYNGEE. CDR3 length: 14 amino acids. The CDR3 reads CASSVRGYPEGYTF. The CDR3 DNA reads TGTGCCAGCAGCGTGAGGGGGTACCCGGAAGGCTACACCTTC.

This chain joins TRBV15 and TRBJ2-1; 11 bases line up with TRBD2. This CDR3 region has 17 residues. Germline trimming cut 2 bases from V and 7 bases from J; bases unmatched to any gene: 10. Germline V CDR1 and CDR2: LNHNV, YYDKDF (reference sequence). The CDR3 loop is CATSRNSGRDTENEQFF. The DNA for the CDR3 is TGTGCCACCAGCAGAAATAGCGGGAGGGACACAGAGAATGAGCAGTTCTTC.

The genes are TRBV11-3 and TRBJ2-1; 12 bases match TRBD2. Per germline, CDR1 SGHNT and CDR2 YENEEA. V gave up 5 bases and J gave up 7 bases; unmatched junction bases: 6. This CDR3 comprises 15 residues. The CDR3 loop is CASSVLAGGINEQFF. The CDR3 bases are TGTGCCAGCAGCGTCCTAGCGGGGGGGATTAATGAGCAGTTCTTC.

The V call is TRBV18, the J call TRBJ1-6; D not certain. Germline V gene data show CDR1 as KGHSH and CDR2 as LQKENI. The CDR3 is made up of 17 amino acids. The V end was cut by 0 bases, the J end by 2 bases, with 11 bases between. The CDR3 DNA reads TGTGCCAGCTCACCACCCCGGGAAAGCCCCTATAATTCACCCCTCCACTTT. This gives the protein CASSPPRESPYNSPLHF.

This chain joins TRBV10-3 and TRBJ1-2, with 9 bases aligning to TRBD1. The J segment lost 3 bases and the V segment lost 4 bases, leaving 12 bases of the junction unmatched. The CDR3 loop spans 17 amino acids. The germline V gene has CDR1 ENHRY and CDR2 SYGVKD. In DNA form, the CDR3 reads TGTGCCATCAGTGTGGGGACAGGGTCGGATATCGACTATGGCTACACCTTC. It specifies CAISVGTGSDIDYGYTF.

The genes are TRBV11-2 and TRBJ2-7; D is possibly TRBD1 (6 bases). The CDR3 covers 15 residues. Germline values: CDR1 SGHAT, CDR2 FQNNGV. Trimming took 0 bases from V and 7 from J, leaving 16 bases between them. In DNA, the CDR3 is TGTGCCAGCAGCTTAGATATTAGACAGGTCGGGGAGCAGTACTTC. Its protein product is CASSLDIRQVGEQYF.

The chain carries TRBV27 and TRBJ2-1; D is unresolved. Trimming pared 3 bases from V and 0 bases from J, leaving 6 bases between. Germline V lookup: CDR1 MNHEY, CDR2 SMNVEV (reference sequence). The CDR3 loop spans 14 amino acids. Here the CDR3 DNA reads TGTGCCAGCAGTTTTAGGAGCTCCTACAATGAGCAGTTCTTC. Translated: CASSFRSSYNEQFF.

This chain joins TRBV28 and TRBJ1-2; 7 bases are shared with TRBD1. The V gene end was trimmed by 3 bases and the J gene end by 6 bases; junction bases not matched to a gene: 4. Germline V lookup: CDR1 MDHEN, CDR2 SYDVKM. The CDR3 has 13 amino acids. The CDR3 DNA follows: TGTGCCAGCAGTTTGACAGGGCGCCATGGCTACACCTTC. This sequence encodes CASSLTGRHGYTF.

This sequence joins TRBV15 and TRBJ1-4; D ambiguous. Per germline, CDR1 LNHNV and CDR2 YYDKDF (reference sequence). V dropped 5 bases and J dropped 7 bases, with 17 bases sitting between them. This CDR3 comprises 15 residues. The CDR3, as DNA: TGTGCCACCAGCCCACCGACTCCACCCTTTGAAAAACTGTTTTTT. Protein sequence: CATSPPTPPFEKLFF. Full variable domain (remainder filled in from reference TRBV15 and TRBJ1-4): DAMVIQNPRYQVTQFGKPVTLSCSQTLNHNVMYWYQQKSSQAPKLLFHYYDKDFNNEADTPDNFQSRRPNTSFCFLDIRSPGLGDTAMYLCATSPPTPPFEKLFFGSGTQLSVL.

The chain is built from TRBV14 and TRBJ2-7, with 8 bases matching TRBD2. J gave up 2 bases and V 4 bases, and 1 base lay outside the gene matches. CDR1 and CDR2 (germline): SGHDN, FVKESK. The CDR3 is made up of 13 amino acids. The CDR3 DNA sequence: TGTGCCAGCAGCCGGGGACTAGCCTACGAGCAGTACTTC. Protein sequence: CASSRGLAYEQYF.

The rearrangement links TRBV4-2 to TRBJ2-5, with D tentatively TRBD2 (5 bases). The germline gives CDR1 LGHNA, CDR2 YNFKEQ. This CDR3 has 15 residues. Trimming took 4 bases from V and 0 from J, leaving 12 bases between them. Here the CDR3 reads CASSPQLAYQETQYF. The CDR3, as DNA: TGTGCCAGCAGCCCTCAGCTAGCTTACCAAGAGACCCAGTACTTC.

This sequence joins TRBV5-6 and TRBJ1-5, with 9 bases that match TRBD1. J gave up 0 bases and V 4 bases, and 8 bases lay outside the gene matches. CDR3 length: 17 amino acids. Per the germline V gene, CDR1 is SGHDT and CDR2 is YYEEEE. CDR3 loop: CASSLTGGAYSNQPQHF. In nucleotides, the CDR3 is TGTGCCAGCAGCCTCACAGGGGGCGCTTATAGCAATCAGCCCCAGCATTTT.

The gene calls are TRBV5-1 and TRBJ2-1, with TRBD2 as a possible D gene (6 bases). Trimming left V 4 bases short and J 4 bases short, with 9 bases between. Germline V gene sequence: CDR1 SGHRS, CDR2 YFSETQ. This CDR3 spans 13 amino acids. As DNA, the CDR3 is TGCGCCAGCAGCGTAGCGGTTTACAATGAGCAGTTCTTC. Translation gives CASSVAVYNEQFF. Full variable domain (missing parts from reference TRBV5-1 and TRBJ2-1): KAGVTQTPRYLIKTRGQQVTLSCSPISGHRSVSWYQQTPGQGLQFLFEYFSETQRNKGNFPGRFSGRQFSNSRSEMNVSTLELGDSALYLCASSVAVYNEQFFGPGTRLTVL.

The chain couples TRBV30 to TRBJ1-1, with D perhaps matching TRBD1 (5 bases). The ends were cut back, 5 bases at V and 6 bases at J, with 19 bases in the middle. Germline V CDR1 and CDR2: GTSNPN, SVGIG (reference sequence). The CDR3 has 14 residues. CDR3 DNA sequence: TGTGCCTGGGCCCAGAGTCAATGGGGCGCTGAAGCTTTCTTT. Protein sequence: CAWAQSQWGAEAFF.

The CDR3 sequence: CASSLTLAVDNEQFF. CDR3 DNA sequence: TGTGCCAGCAGTTTAACACTAGCGGTTGACAATGAGCAGTTCTTC. The gene calls are TRBV28 and TRBJ2-1, with TRBD2 matching over 8 bases. CDR3 length: 15 residues. After removal of 2 bases from V and 5 bases from J, the junction contained 5 bases not matched to a gene. Germline assignment: CDR1 MDHEN and CDR2 SYDVKM.

The chain combines TRBV7-9 with TRBJ2-2; 7 bases are shared with TRBD2. Germline CDR1 is SEHNR and CDR2 is FQNEAQ (reference sequence). V was clipped by 5 bases and J by 5 bases; unmatched bases: 2. The CDR3 loop spans 13 amino acids. The CDR3: CASSLGRTGELFF. CDR3 nucleotide sequence: TGTGCCAGCAGCCTCGGGAGGACCGGGGAGCTGTTTTTT.

V usage is TRBV5-1 and J usage is TRBJ1-5; 7 bases fit TRBD1. The CDR3 extends over 14 amino acids. Germline-derived CDR1 and CDR2 are SGHRS and YFSETQ. The ends lost 4 bases at V and 8 bases at J; junction bases unmatched: 9. The CDR3 DNA reads TGCGCCAGCAGCCGGGACAGTACTTACGAGCCCCAGCATTTT. Translating it yields CASSRDSTYEPQHF.

The gene calls are TRBV11-3 and TRBJ2-1; D gene uncertain. This CDR3 comprises 11 residues. Germline V gives CDR1 SGHNT, CDR2 YENEEA. The V gene lost 8 bases and the J gene lost 9 bases, with 11 bases spanning the gap. The CDR3 region is CASFPPVEQFF. DNA for the CDR3: TGTGCCAGCTTCCCCCCCGTTGAGCAGTTCTTC.

This clone has only one observation. CDR3 amino acids: CASSLPASGPGELFF. The CDR3 DNA reads TGCGCCAGCAGCTTGCCGGCCTCGGGTCCCGGGGAGCTGTTTTTT. The chain uses TRBV5-1 and TRBJ2-2; D is undetermined. Trimming removed 1 base from V and 6 bases from J, with 13 bases in between. The CDR3 extends over 15 amino acids. The germline CDR1 and CDR2 sequences are SGHRS and YFSETQ.

This clone was observed a single time. This chain uses TRBV2 with TRBJ2-5; 10 positions agree with TRBD1. Matching the DNA end better, TRBJ2-7 makes the J call doubtful. From germline, CDR1 is SNHLY and CDR2 FYNNEI. The CDR3 runs 15 residues. CDR3 bases: TGTGCCAGCTGGAGTCCCCGGGGACAGGGGTACGAGCAGTACTTC. Amino acid sequence: CASWSPRGQGYEQYF.

The chain employs TRBV11-2 and TRBJ1-1; 7 nucleotides match TRBD1. V dropped 1 base and J dropped 0; count of bases not matched to a gene: 2. The CDR3 covers 15 residues. Germline values: CDR1 SGHAT, CDR2 FQNNGV. CDR3 sequence (DNA): TGTGCCAGCAGCTTAGGGGGACAGCTGAACACTGAAGCTTTCTTT. Protein sequence: CASSLGGQLNTEAFF.

This chain joins TRBV5-1 and TRBJ2-3; a weak D match, TRBD2 (5 bases). Germline assignment: CDR1 SGHRS and CDR2 YFSETQ. V was shortened by 3 bases and J by 2 bases, with 10 bases between the two germline ends. This CDR3 spans 14 amino acids. As DNA, the CDR3 is TGCGCCAGCAGCTCTCAGCGGATCACAGATACGCAGTATTTT. Translation gives CASSSQRITDTQYF.

The chain combines TRBV5-1 with TRBJ2-4; 16 bases are a match to TRBD2. Trimming took 4 bases from V and 8 from J; bases not matched to a gene: 3. Germline loops: CDR1 SGHRS, CDR2 YFSETQ. This CDR3 contains 15 residues. The CDR3 spells CASSGGLAGGDIQYF. The CDR3 DNA reads TGCGCCAGCAGCGGGGGACTAGCGGGAGGGGACATTCAGTACTTC.